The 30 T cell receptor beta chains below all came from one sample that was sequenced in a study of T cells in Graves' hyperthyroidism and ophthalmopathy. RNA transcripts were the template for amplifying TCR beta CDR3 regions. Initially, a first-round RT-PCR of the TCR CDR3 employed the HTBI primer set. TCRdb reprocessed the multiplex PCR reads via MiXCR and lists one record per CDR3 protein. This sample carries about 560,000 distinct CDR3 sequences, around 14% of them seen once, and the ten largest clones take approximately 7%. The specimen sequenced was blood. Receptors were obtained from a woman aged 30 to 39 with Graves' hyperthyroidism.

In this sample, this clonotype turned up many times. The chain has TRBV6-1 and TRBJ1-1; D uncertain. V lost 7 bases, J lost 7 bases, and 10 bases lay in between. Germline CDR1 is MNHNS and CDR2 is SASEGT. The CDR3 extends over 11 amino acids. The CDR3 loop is CASTGPREAFF. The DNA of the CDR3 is TGTGCCAGCACCGGACCTCGTGAAGCTTTCTTT.

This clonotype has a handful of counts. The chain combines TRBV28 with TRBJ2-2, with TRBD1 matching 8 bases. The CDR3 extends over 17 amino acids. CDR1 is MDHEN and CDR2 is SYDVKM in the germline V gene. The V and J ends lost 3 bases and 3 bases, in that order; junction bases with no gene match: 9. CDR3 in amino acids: CASSFTRGRGHTGELFF. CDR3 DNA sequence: TGTGCCAGCAGTTTCACCCGTGGCAGGGGGCACACCGGGGAGCTGTTTTTT.

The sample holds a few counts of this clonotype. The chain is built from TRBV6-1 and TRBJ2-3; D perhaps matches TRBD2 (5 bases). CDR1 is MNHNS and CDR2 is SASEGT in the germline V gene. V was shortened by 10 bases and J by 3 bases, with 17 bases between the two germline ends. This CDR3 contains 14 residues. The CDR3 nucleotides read TGTGCCATCCCCAATAGTCGGGGAACAGATACGCAGTATTTT. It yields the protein CAIPNSRGTDTQYF.

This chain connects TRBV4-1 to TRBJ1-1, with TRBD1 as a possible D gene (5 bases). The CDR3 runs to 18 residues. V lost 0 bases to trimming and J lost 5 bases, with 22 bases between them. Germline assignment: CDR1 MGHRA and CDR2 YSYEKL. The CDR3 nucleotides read TGCGCCAGCAGCCAAGATAGGGGTTTGGAGAGGGGAGGGACTGAAGCTTTCTTT. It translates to CASSQDRGLERGGTEAFF.

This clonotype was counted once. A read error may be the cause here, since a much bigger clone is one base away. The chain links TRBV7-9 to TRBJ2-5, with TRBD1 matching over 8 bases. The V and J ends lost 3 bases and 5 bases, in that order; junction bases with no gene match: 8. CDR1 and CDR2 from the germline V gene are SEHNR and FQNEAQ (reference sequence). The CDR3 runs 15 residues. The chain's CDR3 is CASSFLQGVGETQYF. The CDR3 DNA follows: TGTGCCAGCAGCTTTCTACAGGGGGTTGGGGAGACCCAGTACTTC.

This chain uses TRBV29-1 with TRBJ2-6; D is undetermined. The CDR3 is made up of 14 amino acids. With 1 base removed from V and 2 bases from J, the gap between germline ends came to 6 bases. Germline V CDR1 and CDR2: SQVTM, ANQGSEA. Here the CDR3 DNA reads TGCAGCGTTGAAGGCAGTGCTGGGGCCAACGTCCTGACTTTC. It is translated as CSVEGSAGANVLTF.

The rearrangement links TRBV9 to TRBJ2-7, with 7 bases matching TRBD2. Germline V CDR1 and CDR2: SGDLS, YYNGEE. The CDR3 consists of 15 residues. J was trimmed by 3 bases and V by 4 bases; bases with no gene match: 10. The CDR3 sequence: CASSTGLGFFYEQYF. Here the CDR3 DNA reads TGTGCCAGCAGCACTGGACTAGGATTTTTCTACGAGCAGTACTTC.

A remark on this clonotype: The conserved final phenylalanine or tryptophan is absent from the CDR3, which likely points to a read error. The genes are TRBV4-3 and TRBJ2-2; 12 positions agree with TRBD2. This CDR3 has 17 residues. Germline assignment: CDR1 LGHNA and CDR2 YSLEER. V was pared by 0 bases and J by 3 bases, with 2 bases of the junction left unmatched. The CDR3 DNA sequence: TGCGCCAGCAGCCAAGACCTAGCGGGAGGGGACACCGGGGAGCTGTTTCTT. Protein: CASSQDLAGGDTGELFL.

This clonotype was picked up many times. The CDR3 loop is CASSDGTAFNQPQHF. The CDR3, as DNA: TGTGCCAGCAGTGACGGGACGGCGTTCAATCAGCCCCAGCATTTT. The chain has TRBV28 and TRBJ1-5; possible D gene TRBD1, 5 bases. This CDR3 is built from 15 residues. Germline lookup yields CDR1 MDHEN and CDR2 SYDVKM. The ends were cut back, 5 bases at V and 3 bases at J, with 14 bases in the middle. Combining the CDR3 with reference TRBV28 and TRBJ1-5 gives the whole variable domain DVKVTQSSRYLVKRTGEKVFLECVQDMDHENMFWYRQDPGLGLRLIYFSYDVKMKEKGDIPEGYSVSREKKERFSLILESASTNQTSMYLCASSDGTAFNQPQHFGDGTRLSIL.

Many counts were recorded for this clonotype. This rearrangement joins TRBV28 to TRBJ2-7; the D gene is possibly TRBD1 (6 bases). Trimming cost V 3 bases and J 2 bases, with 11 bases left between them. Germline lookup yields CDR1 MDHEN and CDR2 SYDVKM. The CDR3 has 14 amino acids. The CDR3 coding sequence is TGTGCCAGCAGTTTTTACAGGGCGACCTACGAGCAGTACTTC. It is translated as CASSFYRATYEQYF.

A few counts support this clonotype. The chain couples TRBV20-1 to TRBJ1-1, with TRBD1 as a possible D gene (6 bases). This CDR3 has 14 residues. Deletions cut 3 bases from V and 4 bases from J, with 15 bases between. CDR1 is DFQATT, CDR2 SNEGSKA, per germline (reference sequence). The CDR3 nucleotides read TGCAGTGCTAGGCCCGGGACGGGGGCCACTGAAGCTTTCTTT. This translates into CSARPGTGATEAFF.

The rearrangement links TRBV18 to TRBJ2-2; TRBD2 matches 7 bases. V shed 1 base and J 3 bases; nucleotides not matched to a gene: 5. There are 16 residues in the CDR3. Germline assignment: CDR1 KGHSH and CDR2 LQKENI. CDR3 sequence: CASSPLLAGDTGELFF. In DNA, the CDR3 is TGTGCCAGCTCACCACTTTTGGCGGGGGACACCGGGGAGCTGTTTTTT. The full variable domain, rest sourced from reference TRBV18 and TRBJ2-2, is NAGVMQNPRHLVRRRGQEARLRCSPMKGHSHVYWYRQLPEEGLKFMVYLQKENIIDESGMPKERFSAEFPKEGPSILRIQQVVRGDSAAYFCASSPLLAGDTGELFFGEGSRLTVL.

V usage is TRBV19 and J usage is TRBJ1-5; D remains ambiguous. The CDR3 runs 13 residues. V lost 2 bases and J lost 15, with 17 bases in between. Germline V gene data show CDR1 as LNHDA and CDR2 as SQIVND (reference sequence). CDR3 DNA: TGTGCCAGTAGTATATCATTCGGGGTGGAATCGCATTTT. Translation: CASSISFGVESHF.

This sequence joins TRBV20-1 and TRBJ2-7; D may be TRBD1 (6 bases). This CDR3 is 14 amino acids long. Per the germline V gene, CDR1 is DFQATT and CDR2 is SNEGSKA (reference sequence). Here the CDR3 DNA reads TGCAGCCCCCAAGGGGGTGACTATACCTACGAGCAGTACTTC. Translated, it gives CSPQGGDYTYEQYF.

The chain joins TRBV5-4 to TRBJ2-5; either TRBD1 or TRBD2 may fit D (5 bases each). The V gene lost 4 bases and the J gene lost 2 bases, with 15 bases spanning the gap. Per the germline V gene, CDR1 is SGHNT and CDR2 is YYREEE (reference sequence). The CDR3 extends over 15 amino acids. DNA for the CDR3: TGTGCCAGCAGCGTCGCAGGGACCATACAAGAGACCCAGTACTTC. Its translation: CASSVAGTIQETQYF.

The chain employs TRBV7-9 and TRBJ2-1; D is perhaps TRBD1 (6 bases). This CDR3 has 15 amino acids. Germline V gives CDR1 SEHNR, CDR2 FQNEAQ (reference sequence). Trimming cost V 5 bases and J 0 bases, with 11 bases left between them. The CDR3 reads CASSGDTYSYNEQFF. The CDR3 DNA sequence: TGTGCCAGCAGCGGGGACACCTACTCCTACAATGAGCAGTTCTTC.

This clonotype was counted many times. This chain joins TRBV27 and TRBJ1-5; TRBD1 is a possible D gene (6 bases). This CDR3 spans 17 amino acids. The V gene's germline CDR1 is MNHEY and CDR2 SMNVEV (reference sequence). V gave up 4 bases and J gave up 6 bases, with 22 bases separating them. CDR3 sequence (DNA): TGTGCCAGCAGTTCCCTGGGGGCAGGGGAGGGTGGTCAGCCCCAGCATTTT. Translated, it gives CASSSLGAGEGGQPQHF.

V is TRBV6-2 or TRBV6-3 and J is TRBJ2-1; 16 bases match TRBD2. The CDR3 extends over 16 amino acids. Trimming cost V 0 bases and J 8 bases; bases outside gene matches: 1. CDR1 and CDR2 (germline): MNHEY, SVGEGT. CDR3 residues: CASSYSGLAGGHEQFF. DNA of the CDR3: TGTGCCAGCAGTTACTCGGGACTAGCGGGAGGGCATGAGCAGTTCTTC.

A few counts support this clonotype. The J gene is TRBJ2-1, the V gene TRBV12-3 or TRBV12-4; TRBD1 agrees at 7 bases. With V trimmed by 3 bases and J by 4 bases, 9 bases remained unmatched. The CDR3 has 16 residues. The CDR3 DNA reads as TGTGCCAGCAGTTTGGATCGGGGACAGATATACAATGAGCAGTTCTTC. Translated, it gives CASSLDRGQIYNEQFF.

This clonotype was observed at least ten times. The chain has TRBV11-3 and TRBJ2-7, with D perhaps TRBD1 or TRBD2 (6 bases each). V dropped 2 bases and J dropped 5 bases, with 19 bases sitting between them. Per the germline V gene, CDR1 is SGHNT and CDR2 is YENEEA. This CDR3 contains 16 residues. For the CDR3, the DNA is TGTGCCAGCAGCTTATGGTTATTTTGGGGGGCCCACGAGCAGTACTTC. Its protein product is CASSLWLFWGAHEQYF. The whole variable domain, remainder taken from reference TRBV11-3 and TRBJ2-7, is EAGVVQSPRYKIIEKKQPVAFWCNPISGHNTLYWYLQNLGQGPELLIRYENEEAVDDSQLPKDRFSAERLKGVDSTLKIQPAELGDSAVYLCASSLWLFWGAHEQYFGPGTRLTVT.

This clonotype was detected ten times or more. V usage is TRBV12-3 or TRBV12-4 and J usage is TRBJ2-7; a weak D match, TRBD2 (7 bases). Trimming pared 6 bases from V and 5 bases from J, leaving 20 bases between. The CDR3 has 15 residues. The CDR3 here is CASRFRGGRENEQYF. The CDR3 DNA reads TGTGCCAGCAGATTCAGGGGAGGGCGGGAAAACGAGCAGTACTTC.

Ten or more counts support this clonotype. The CDR3 nucleotides read TGTGCCTGGACCAGGCAGGCCTACAGGAATGAGCAGTTCTTC. Translating it yields CAWTRQAYRNEQFF. This chain uses TRBV30 with TRBJ2-1; a possible D gene is TRBD1 (5 bases). CDR3 size: 14 residues. Trimming took off 4 bases at V and 7 bases at J, with 17 bases between the two ends. Germline V gives CDR1 GTSNPN, CDR2 SVGIG (reference sequence).

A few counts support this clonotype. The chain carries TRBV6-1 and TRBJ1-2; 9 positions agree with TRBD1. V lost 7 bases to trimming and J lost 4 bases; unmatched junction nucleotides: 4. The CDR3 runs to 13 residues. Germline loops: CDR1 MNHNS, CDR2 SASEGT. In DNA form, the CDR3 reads TGTGCCAGCAACCGACAGGGGGGCTATGGCTACACCTTC. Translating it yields CASNRQGGYGYTF.

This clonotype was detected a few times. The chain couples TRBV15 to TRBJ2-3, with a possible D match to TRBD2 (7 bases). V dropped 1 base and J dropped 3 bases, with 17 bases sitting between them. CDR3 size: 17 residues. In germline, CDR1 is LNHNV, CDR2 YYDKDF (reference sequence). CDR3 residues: CATSRAQGGGWTDTQYF. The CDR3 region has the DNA TGTGCCACCAGCAGAGCCCAGGGAGGGGGTTGGACAGATACGCAGTATTTT. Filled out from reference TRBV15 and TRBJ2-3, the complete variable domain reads DAMVIQNPRYQVTQFGKPVTLSCSQTLNHNVMYWYQQKSSQAPKLLFHYYDKDFNNEADTPDNFQSRRPNTSFCFLDIRSPGLGDTAMYLCATSRAQGGGWTDTQYFGPGTRLTVL.

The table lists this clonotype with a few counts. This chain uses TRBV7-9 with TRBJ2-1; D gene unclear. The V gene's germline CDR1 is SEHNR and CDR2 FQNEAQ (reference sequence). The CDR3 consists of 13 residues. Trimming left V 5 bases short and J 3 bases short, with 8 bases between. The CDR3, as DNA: TGTGCCAGCAGCCCGGGTCACTACAATGAGCAGTTCTTC. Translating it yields CASSPGHYNEQFF.

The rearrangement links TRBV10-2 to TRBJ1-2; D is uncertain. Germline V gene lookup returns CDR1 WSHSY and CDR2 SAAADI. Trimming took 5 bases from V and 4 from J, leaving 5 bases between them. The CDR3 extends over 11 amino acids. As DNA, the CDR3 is TGCGCCAGCAGTCCCTCCTATGGCTACACCTTC. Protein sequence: CASSPSYGYTF.

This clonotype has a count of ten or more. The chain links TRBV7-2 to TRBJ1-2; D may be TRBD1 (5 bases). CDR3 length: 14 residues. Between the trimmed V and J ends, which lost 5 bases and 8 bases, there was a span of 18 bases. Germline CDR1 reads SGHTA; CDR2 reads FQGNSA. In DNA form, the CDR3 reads TGTGCCAGCAGCGCCGGAGCAGGGCCGGGGGGCTACACCTTC. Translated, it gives CASSAGAGPGGYTF.

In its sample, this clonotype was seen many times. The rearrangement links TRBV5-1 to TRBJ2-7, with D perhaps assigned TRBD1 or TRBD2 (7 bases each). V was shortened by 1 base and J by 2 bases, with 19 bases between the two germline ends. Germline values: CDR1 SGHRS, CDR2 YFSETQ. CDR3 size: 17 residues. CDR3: CASSLWAGGDTTYEQYF. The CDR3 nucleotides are TGCGCCAGCAGCTTGTGGGCAGGGGGGGACACCACCTACGAGCAGTACTTC.

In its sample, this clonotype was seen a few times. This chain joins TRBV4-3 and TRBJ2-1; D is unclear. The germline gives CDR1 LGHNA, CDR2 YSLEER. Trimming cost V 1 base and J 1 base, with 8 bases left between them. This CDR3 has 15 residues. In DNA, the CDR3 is TGCGCCAGCAGCCAAGTTCTGCGGTCCTACAATGAGCAGTTCTTC. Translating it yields CASSQVLRSYNEQFF.

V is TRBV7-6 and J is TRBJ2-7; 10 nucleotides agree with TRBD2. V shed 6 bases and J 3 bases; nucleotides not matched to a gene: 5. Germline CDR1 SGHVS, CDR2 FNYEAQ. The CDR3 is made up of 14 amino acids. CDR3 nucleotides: TGTGCCAGCAGTGCGAGCGGGAGGGGCTACGAGCAGTACTTC. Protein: CASSASGRGYEQYF. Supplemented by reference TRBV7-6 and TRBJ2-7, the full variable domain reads GAGVSQSPRYKVTKRGQDVALRCDPISGHVSLYWYRQALGQGPEFLTYFNYEAQQDKSGLPNDRFSAERPEGSISTLTIQRTEQRDSAMYRCASSASGRGYEQYFGPGTRLTVT.